Below, 13 T cell receptor beta chains from the same sample are listed, as sequenced in a study of OX40 agonist ivuxolimab in advanced cancers. Measured with immunoSEQ multiplex PCR; TCRdb has only the in-frame clones, and not every one. The sample has under 50,000 clones, around 87% seen once. Sequences were derived from CD4+ or CD8+ T cells sorted from blood, sampled in a trial of the OX40 agonist ivuxolimab. The source of these receptors is an adult with an advanced solid tumor such as melanoma, head and neck, liver or kidney cancer.

The genes are TRBV5-1 and TRBJ1-2; 8 bases align to TRBD1. The V segment lost 4 bases and the J segment 6 bases; nucleotides outside the gene matches: 5. The CDR3 sequence is 13 residues long. The germline V gene has CDR1 SGHRS and CDR2 YFSETQ. The CDR3: CASSPDRVDGYTF. CDR3 nucleotide sequence: TGCGCCAGCAGCCCGGACAGGGTAGATGGCTACACCTTC.

In its sample, this clone was seen once. The chain recombines TRBV4-1 with TRBJ2-3; D might be TRBD2 (6 bases). The CDR3 runs to 20 residues. Trimming pared 4 bases from V and 5 bases from J, leaving 31 bases between. Germline loops: CDR1 MGHRA, CDR2 YSYEKL. CDR3 sequence reads: CASSLYKLLGGQTGGDTQYF. DNA for the CDR3: TGCGCCAGCAGCCTATACAAACTCCTTGGAGGGCAGACCGGAGGAGATACGCAGTATTTT.

The V gene is TRBV6-5, the J gene TRBJ2-7; D gene unclear. This CDR3 has 15 amino acids. In germline, CDR1 is MNHEY, CDR2 SVGAGI. V was cut by 5 bases and J by 5 bases, with 19 bases left in between. CDR3 residues: CASSIGLGNGHEQYF. In nucleotides, the CDR3 is TGTGCCAGCAGTATCGGGCTGGGAAACGGCCACGAGCAGTACTTC.

The chain is built from TRBV7-2 and TRBJ2-1; 8 nucleotides agree with TRBD2. The J segment lost 5 bases and the V segment lost 1 base, leaving 4 bases of the junction unmatched. The CDR3 consists of 15 residues. Germline loops: CDR1 SGHTA, CDR2 FQGNSA. The DNA of the CDR3 is TGTGCCAGCAGCTTAGGGGGCGGGAGGAACAATGAGCAGTTCTTC. Translating gives CASSLGGGRNNEQFF.

The V gene is TRBV19, the J gene TRBJ1-1; 7 bases fit TRBD1. V gave up 4 bases and J gave up 3 bases; unmatched junction bases: 5. CDR1 is LNHDA and CDR2 is SQIVND in the germline V gene (reference sequence). The CDR3 runs 14 residues. In DNA, the CDR3 is TGTGCCAGTAGTAAAGGGACAGTAGACACTGAAGCTTTCTTT. Its protein is CASSKGTVDTEAFF. The full variable domain, in which reference TRBV19 and TRBJ1-1 provide the parts outside the CDR3, is DGGITQSPKYLFRKEGQNVTLSCEQNLNHDAMYWYRQDPGQGLRLIYYSQIVNDFQKGDIAEGYSVSREKKESFPLTVTSAQKNPTAFYLCASSKGTVDTEAFFGQGTRLTVV.

This sequence joins TRBV2 and TRBJ1-6, with no clear D. This CDR3 contains 16 residues. Germline V gene lookup returns CDR1 SNHLY and CDR2 FYNNEI. The germline V and J ends were trimmed by 6 bases and 5 bases, with 17 bases remaining between them. The CDR3 reads CASSRFGRANNSPLHF. The CDR3 nucleotides read TGTGCCAGCAGCCGATTTGGACGGGCGAATAATTCACCCCTCCACTTT.

The chain employs TRBV5-8 and TRBJ2-1; no clear D. Trimming took 0 bases from V and 1 from J, leaving 5 bases between them. This CDR3 spans 14 amino acids. CDR1 is SGHTS, CDR2 YDEGEE, per germline. The CDR3 sequence is CASSLAGSYNEQFF. CDR3 nucleotides: TGTGCCAGCAGCTTGGCTGGGTCCTACAATGAGCAGTTCTTC. Looking up the rest from reference TRBV5-8 and TRBJ2-1 gives the full variable domain: EAGVTQSPTHLIKTRGQQATLRCSPISGHTSVYWYQQALGLGLQFLLWYDEGEERNRGNFPPRFSGRQFPNYSSELNVNALELEDSALYLCASSLAGSYNEQFFGPGTRLTVL.

The chain recombines TRBV10-3 with TRBJ2-1, with 10 bases fitting TRBD2. The germline V gene encodes CDR1 ENHRY and CDR2 SYGVKD. V shed 3 bases and J 2 bases; nucleotides not matched to a gene: 4. The CDR3 runs 16 residues. CDR3 bases: TGTGCCATCAGTGACCCCGGACTAGCGGCCTACAATGAGCAGTTCTTC. Amino acids: CAISDPGLAAYNEQFF.

This chain's CDR3 is CASSSGQGIDEQYF. Here the CDR3 DNA reads TGCGCCAGCAGCTCTGGACAGGGGATTGACGAGCAGTACTTC. The chain is built from TRBV5-1 and TRBJ2-7, with 9 bases identical to TRBD1. This CDR3 has 14 residues. V gave up 3 bases and J gave up 5 bases; unmatched junction bases: 6. The germline CDR1 and CDR2 sequences are SGHRS and YFSETQ. Full variable domain (rest looked up from reference TRBV5-1 and TRBJ2-7): KAGVTQTPRYLIKTRGQQVTLSCSPISGHRSVSWYQQTPGQGLQFLFEYFSETQRNKGNFPGRFSGRQFSNSRSEMNVSTLELGDSALYLCASSSGQGIDEQYFGPGTRLTVT.

This clone was found once. J is TRBJ2-7 and V is TRBV6-6, with D possibly called TRBD1 or TRBD2 (6 bases each). With 6 bases removed from V and 4 bases from J, the gap between germline ends came to 19 bases. Germline loops: CDR1 MNHNY, CDR2 SVGAGI (reference sequence). The CDR3 spans 15 residues. The CDR3 here is CASSPLSRGRYEQYF. The CDR3 nucleotides read TGTGCCAGCAGCCCACTTTCTCGGGGGCGGTACGAGCAGTACTTC.

The V and J genes are TRBV5-1 and TRBJ2-1; 8 positions match TRBD2. Germline CDR1 and CDR2: SGHRS and YFSETQ. V shed 2 bases, J shed 3 bases, and the junction held 4 bases outside the gene matches. The CDR3 length is 15 residues. In DNA form, the CDR3 reads TGCGCCAGCAGCTTTGTTGCGGGAGGCTACAATGAGCAGTTCTTC. Amino acids: CASSFVAGGYNEQFF.

The chain employs TRBV5-6 and TRBJ2-3, with D tentatively TRBD2 (6 bases). The length of the CDR3 is 16 residues. V was pared by 2 bases and J by 0 bases, with 13 bases between. Per germline, CDR1 SGHDT and CDR2 YYEEEE. The CDR3 DNA reads TGTGCCAGCAGCTTACCCCGGACTACTAGCACAGATACGCAGTATTTT. Protein sequence: CASSLPRTTSTDTQYF.

The gene calls are TRBV19 and TRBJ2-5; 13 bases are a match to TRBD2. Trimming cost V 7 bases and J 5 bases; bases outside gene matches: 10. The germline V gene has CDR1 LNHDA and CDR2 SQIVND (reference sequence). The CDR3 loop spans 16 amino acids. The DNA of the CDR3 is TGTGCCAGTACCTCCGGGACTAGCGGGGCGGGGGAGACCCAGTACTTC. This codes for CASTSGTSGAGETQYF.